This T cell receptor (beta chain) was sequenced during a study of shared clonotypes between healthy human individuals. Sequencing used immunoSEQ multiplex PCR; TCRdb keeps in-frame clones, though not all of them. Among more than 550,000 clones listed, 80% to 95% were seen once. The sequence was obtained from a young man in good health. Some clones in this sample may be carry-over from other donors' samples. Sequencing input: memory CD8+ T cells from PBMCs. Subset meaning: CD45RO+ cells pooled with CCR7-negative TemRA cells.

The CDR3 reads CASTSPLGTEAFF. The CDR3, as DNA: TGTGCCAGCACATCCCCCCTTGGCACTGAAGCTTTCTTT. The chain combines TRBV5-6 with TRBJ1-1; D is unclear. Germline values: CDR1 SGHDT, CDR2 YYEEEE. The CDR3 consists of 13 residues. Trimming took off 6 bases at V and 4 bases at J, with 13 bases between the two ends.